Below are 26 T cell receptor beta chains sequenced from a single sample in a study of CD8+CD57+ T cells in acquired aplastic anemia. Genomic DNA acted as the template from which TCR beta VDJ combination and CDR3 sequence profiling were carried out. TCRdb processed the reads anew with MiXCR; each CDR3 protein has one entry. The sample carries just over 400,000 distinct CDR3 sequences, about two thirds recorded once. Sequencing was performed on sorted CD4+, CD8+, or CD8+CD57+ T cells (not recorded which) from PBMCs. Every receptor here comes from a human donor in good health, serving as a control.

About this clonotype: The junction departs from germline at one end; a sequencing error may be responsible. The J gene is TRBJ2-6, the V gene TRBV7-3, with no clear D. The CDR3 is 11 amino acids. Germline V gene lookup returns CDR1 SGHTA and CDR2 FQGTGA. CDR3 sequence reads: CASSLDDTEAF. Here the CDR3 DNA reads TGTGCCAGCAGCTTGGACGACACTGAAGCTTTC.

As regards this clonotype: The germline gene is not matched at one end of the junction; a read error may be the cause. The chain links TRBV10-2 to TRBJ2-7; D may be TRBD1 (5 bases). The CDR3 spans 13 residues. The germline CDR1 and CDR2 sequences are WSHSY and SAAADI. DNA for the CDR3: TGTGCCAGCAGTGACAGCCGCTCCTACGAGCTGTTTTTC. It yields the protein CASSDSRSYELFF.

This clonotype has just a few counts. Relative to the germline gene, one junction end is altered; a read error may explain this. The chain employs TRBV24-1 and TRBJ2-7; 7 bases match TRBD2. Germline CDR1 and CDR2: KGHDR and SFDVKD. CDR3 length: 14 residues. CDR3 in amino acids: CATSSGGASYGQYF. The CDR3 DNA reads TGTGCCACCAGCTCGGGGGGAGCTTCCTACGGGCAGTACTTC.

Notes on this clonotype: Because the CDR3's place on the DNA is in doubt, the DNA is left out and the CDR3 is given as listed by TCRdb. The chain joins TRBV5-4 to TRBJ1-5; TRBD1 is taken as the D call from the table, unchecked against the DNA. The CDR3 adds up to 24 amino acids, both ends counted. Germline CDR1 SGHNT, CDR2 YYREEE (reference sequence). The CDR3 sequence: CASSFQDSSIYLCSVVWGNQPQHF.

This clonotype was seen many times. The chain couples TRBV10-1 to TRBJ1-2; D unresolved. V lost 0 bases and J lost 10, with 15 bases in between. The germline CDR1 and CDR2 sequences are WNHNN and SYGVQD (reference sequence). There are 14 residues in the CDR3. In nucleotides, the CDR3 is TGCGCCAGCAGTGAGTCGAGGACTAGGAAGAACTACACCTTC. This translates into CASSESRTRKNYTF.

The genes are TRBV5-1 and TRBJ2-7; no firm D call. The germline CDR1 and CDR2 sequences are SGHRS and YFSETQ. V gave up 0 bases and J gave up 6 bases, with 7 bases separating them. This CDR3 contains 12 residues. As DNA, the CDR3 is TGCGCCAGCAGCTTGGGACAATCCGAGCAGTACTTC. Translating it yields CASSLGQSEQYF. Looking up the rest from reference TRBV5-1 and TRBJ2-7 gives the full variable domain: KAGVTQTPRYLIKTRGQQVTLSCSPISGHRSVSWYQQTPGQGLQFLFEYFSETQRNKGNFPGRFSGRQFSNSRSEMNVSTLELGDSALYLCASSLGQSEQYFGPGTRLTVT.

This sequence joins TRBV2 and TRBJ2-7; weak D call: TRBD2 (5 bases). V gave up 6 bases and J gave up 6 bases, with 21 bases separating them. CDR3 size: 15 residues. Looked up from germline, CDR1 is SNHLY and CDR2 is FYNNEI. The CDR3 loop is CASSRSGAGKREQYF. In DNA form, the CDR3 reads TGTGCCAGCAGCCGGAGCGGAGCAGGCAAGCGCGAGCAGTACTTC.

This chain uses TRBV7-3 with TRBJ1-5; 9 bases are shared with TRBD1. Germline V CDR1 and CDR2: SGHTA, FQGTGA. The length of the CDR3 is 15 residues. V was pared by 6 bases and J by 7 bases, with 10 bases of the junction left unmatched. CDR3 amino acids: CASSRDRVGDQPQHF. For the CDR3, the DNA is TGTGCCAGCAGTCGGGACAGGGTGGGCGACCAGCCCCAGCATTTT. The complete variable domain, with remaining parts taken from reference TRBV7-3 and TRBJ1-5, reads GAGVSQTPSNKVTEKGKYVELRCDPISGHTALYWYRQSLGQGPEFLIYFQGTGAADDSGLPNDRFFAVRPEGSVSTLKIQRTERGDSAVYLCASSRDRVGDQPQHFGDGTRLSIL.

Comment on this clonotype: A much larger clone differs by one base, so this may be a read error. This chain joins TRBV20-1 and TRBJ2-3; no definite D call. V lost 6 bases and J lost 0, with 13 bases in between. Germline assignment: CDR1 DFQATT and CDR2 SNEGSKA (reference sequence). The length of the CDR3 is 14 residues. The CDR3 sequence: CSARRPTSTDTQYF. DNA for the CDR3: TGCAGTGCCCGGCGCCCTACTAGCACAGATACGCAGTATTTT.

This clonotype was observed a single time. The junction departs from the called germline gene at one end, perhaps through a read error. The chain has TRBV2 and TRBJ1-4, with 9 bases lining up with TRBD1. This CDR3 contains 13 residues. Germline V gene sequence: CDR1 SNHLY, CDR2 FYNNEI. In nucleotides, the CDR3 is TGTGCCATCAGTACAGGGGGCTATGAAGAGCTGTTTTTT. Protein: CAISTGGYEELFF.

The chain is built from TRBV12-3 or TRBV12-4 and TRBJ1-5; 9 positions match TRBD1. This CDR3 contains 14 residues. V gave up 6 bases and J gave up 5 bases; unmatched junction bases: 5. The CDR3 DNA follows: TGTGCCAGCAGGAACACAGGGGGCGATCAGCCCCAGCATTTT. As protein: CASRNTGGDQPQHF.

V usage is TRBV9 and J usage is TRBJ2-1; maybe TRBD1 (5 bases). Trimming cost V 6 bases and J 6 bases, with 16 bases left between them. Germline loops: CDR1 SGDLS, CDR2 YYNGEE. The CDR3 totals 14 residues. The CDR3 is CASTQIIDSNEQFF. CDR3 DNA: TGTGCCAGCACCCAAATTATCGACAGCAATGAGCAGTTCTTC.

V and J are TRBV29-1 and TRBJ2-1; D gene uncertain. Germline-derived CDR1 and CDR2 are SQVTM and ANQGSEA. V gave up 2 bases and J gave up 0 bases, with 14 bases separating them. The length of the CDR3 is 16 residues. The CDR3 loop is CSVESSVFSSYNEQFF. The CDR3 coding sequence is TGCAGCGTTGAATCCTCGGTCTTTAGCTCCTACAATGAGCAGTTCTTC.

The V and J genes are TRBV10-1 and TRBJ2-7; unclear D gene. V was pared by 6 bases and J by 1 base, with 13 bases between. The CDR3 has 14 amino acids. Germline CDR1 reads WNHNN; CDR2 reads SYGVQD (reference sequence). This chain's CDR3 is CASSQRQSSYEQYF. The CDR3 coding sequence is TGCGCCAGCAGCCAGAGGCAGTCGTCCTACGAGCAGTACTTC.

For this clonotype: It is likely a read error, because the conserved phenylalanine at the end of the CDR3 is missing. The DNA is omitted, as the CDR3 cannot be located on it reliably, and the CDR3 follows TCRdb's listing. The chain combines TRBV7-3 with TRBJ1-2; whether TRBD1, the table's D call, matches the DNA was not checked. 13 amino acids form the CDR3, both terminal residues included. The germline V gene has CDR1 SGHTA and CDR2 FQGTGA. The CDR3 region is CASKRGQSCITAS.

A note on this clonotype: Germline and junction disagree at one end, which may indicate a read error. The chain couples TRBV7-2 to TRBJ1-2; D unclear. CDR1 is SGHTA, CDR2 FQGNSA, per germline. CDR3 length: 14 amino acids. CDR3 in DNA: TGTGCCAGCACCGTACCGACGCCCAACTATGGCTATACCTTC. Protein sequence: CASTVPTPNYGYTF. Full variable domain (remainder filled in from reference TRBV7-2 and TRBJ1-2): GAGVSQSPSNKVTEKGKDVELRCDPISGHTALYWYRQSLGQGLEFLIYFQGNSAPDKSGLPSDRFSAERTGGSVSTLTIQRTQQEDSAVYLCASTVPTPNYGYTFGSGTRLTVV.

This chain uses TRBV29-1 with TRBJ2-3, with 9 bases that match TRBD1. The J call may be faulty, since TRBJ1-3 better matches the DNA end. CDR1 is SQVTM, CDR2 ANQGSEA, per germline. There are 14 residues in the CDR3. The CDR3 here is CSVRTGGNTDTIYF. CDR3 coding DNA: TGCAGTGTCCGCACAGGGGGCAACACAGACACCATATATTTT.

This clonotype was seen repeatedly, ten times or more. The CDR3 reads CSVRGNRNTGELFF. The CDR3 DNA sequence: TGCAGTGTTCGAGGTAACAGGAACACCGGGGAGCTGTTTTTT. The V call is TRBV20-1, the J call TRBJ2-2, with D hard to call. Germline values: CDR1 DFQATT, CDR2 SNEGSKA (reference sequence). V shed 7 bases and J shed 1 base, with 13 bases lying between them. This CDR3 region has 14 residues.

This clonotype appeared once. The chain employs TRBV6-1 and TRBJ1-5, with unresolved D. Germline CDR1 and CDR2: MNHNS and SASEGT. This CDR3 is 11 amino acids long. The V and J ends lost 4 bases and 9 bases respectively, with 7 bases between them. The CDR3 bases are TGTGCCAGCAGTGCCCAGCTGCCCCAGCATTTT. Amino acid sequence: CASSAQLPQHF.

CDR3: CASSSTRRTGKETHF. The DNA for the CDR3 is TGTGCCAGCAGCTCCACAAGACGGACAGGGAAAGAGACGCATTTT. This chain links TRBV7-2 with TRBJ1-5; 8 bases line up with TRBD1. Trimming cost V 4 bases and J 15 bases; bases outside gene matches: 17. The germline V gene has CDR1 SGHTA and CDR2 FQGNSA. The CDR3 has 15 amino acids.

This clonotype has just one count. One end of the junction is discordant with germline, which a read error may explain. The chain joins TRBV7-8 to TRBJ1-5; the match to TRBD1 covers 8 bases. The CDR3 spans 14 residues. CDR1 and CDR2 (germline): SGHVS, FQNEAQ. CDR3 coding DNA: TGTGCCAGCAGCTTACAGGGGGCCATTTTGTACTTCCGGTTT. It is translated as CASSLQGAILYFRF.

The chain employs TRBV5-4 and TRBJ2-3; possibly TRBD1 for D (6 bases). Trimming took 5 bases from V and 1 from J, leaving 17 bases between them. The CDR3 length is 16 residues. Germline CDR1 reads SGHNT; CDR2 reads YYREEE (reference sequence). DNA of the CDR3: TGTGCCAGCAGGAGAGACAGGTTAGGGGGCACAGATACGCAGTATTTT. This encodes CASRRDRLGGTDTQYF.

This rearrangement joins TRBV15 to TRBJ1-3; D not certain. Germline loops: CDR1 LNHNV, CDR2 YYDKDF (reference sequence). This CDR3 is 15 amino acids long. With 3 bases removed from V and 6 bases from J, the gap between germline ends came to 15 bases. CDR3 nucleotide sequence: TGTGCCACCAGCAGCCCGGGAGGGAGTGAAAACACCATATATTTT. Its protein product is CATSSPGGSENTIYF.

The chain carries TRBV4-3 and TRBJ1-5; unclear D gene. CDR1 and CDR2 (germline): LGHNA, YSLEER. V dropped 6 bases and J dropped 1 base, with 4 bases sitting between them. The CDR3 contains 12 residues. The DNA for the CDR3 is TGCGCCAGCAGGGAAAGCAATCAGCCCCAGCATTTT. This encodes CASRESNQPQHF.

Ten or more counts support this clonotype. The rearrangement uses TRBV5-1 and TRBJ1-2, with D hard to call. Trimming pared 0 bases from V and 0 bases from J, leaving 9 bases between. The CDR3 has 15 amino acids. Germline V gene lookup returns CDR1 SGHRS and CDR2 YFSETQ. CDR3 in amino acids: CASSLGPPANYGYTF. In DNA, the CDR3 is TGCGCCAGCAGCTTGGGACCCCCAGCTAACTATGGCTACACCTTC.

This chain joins TRBV7-2 and TRBJ2-3, with D tentatively TRBD1 or TRBD2 (5 bases each). V lost 5 bases and J 8 bases, leaving 8 bases between the germline ends. In germline, CDR1 is SGHTA, CDR2 FQGNSA. The CDR3 is 11 residues long. The CDR3 DNA is TGTGCCAGCAGCGTCGGGGCTACGCAGTATTTT. Amino acid sequence: CASSVGATQYF.